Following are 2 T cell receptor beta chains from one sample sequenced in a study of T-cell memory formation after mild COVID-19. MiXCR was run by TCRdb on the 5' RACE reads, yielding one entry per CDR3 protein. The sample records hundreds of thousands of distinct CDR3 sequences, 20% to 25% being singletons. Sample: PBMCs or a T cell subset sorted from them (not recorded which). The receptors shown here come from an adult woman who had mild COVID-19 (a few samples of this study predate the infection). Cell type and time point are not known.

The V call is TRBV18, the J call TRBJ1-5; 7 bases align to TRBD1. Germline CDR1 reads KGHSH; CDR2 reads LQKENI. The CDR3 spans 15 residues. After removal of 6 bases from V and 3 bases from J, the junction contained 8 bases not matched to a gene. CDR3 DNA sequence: TGTGCCAGCTCGGAAGGACAGGCGCTCAATCAGCCCCAGCATTTT. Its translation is CASSEGQALNQPQHF.

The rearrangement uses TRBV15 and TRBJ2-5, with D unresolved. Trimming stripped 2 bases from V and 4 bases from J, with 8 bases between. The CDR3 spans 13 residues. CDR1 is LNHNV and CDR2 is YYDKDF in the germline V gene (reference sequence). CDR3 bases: TGTGCCACCAGCAGACCTTTCGGAGAGACCCAGTACTTC. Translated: CATSRPFGETQYF.